One sample yielded the 2 T cell receptor beta chains listed below, sequenced in a study of T-cell reconstitution after alpha-beta-depleted transplantation in children. This sample's TCRbeta library carried unique molecular identifier barcodes. TCRdb recomputed calls from the PCR reads with MiXCR, one row per CDR3 protein. The table shows some 350,000 distinct CDR3 sequences, with 10% occurring only once. The sequencing used PBMCs from the stem cell graft donor, collected from the stem cell graft. The origin of the receptors is a human donor who donated a stem cell graft to a child with acute lymphoblastic leukemia.

This clonotype was seen more than once but under ten times. The V gene is TRBV7-2, the J gene TRBJ2-7; TRBD1 matches at 10 bases. The V segment lost 6 bases and the J segment 4 bases; nucleotides outside the gene matches: 9. The CDR3 sequence is 15 residues long. Per germline, CDR1 SGHTA and CDR2 FQGNSA. This CDR3 is CASSNWDRGTYEQYF. Here the CDR3 DNA reads TGTGCCAGCAGTAATTGGGACAGGGGTACTTACGAGCAGTACTTC.

The chain couples TRBV4-1 to TRBJ2-5, with 8 bases aligning to TRBD1. V shed 2 bases, J shed 6 bases, and the junction held 2 bases outside the gene matches. This CDR3 is built from 13 residues. Germline lookup yields CDR1 MGHRA and CDR2 YSYEKL. CDR3: CASSQNRGKTQYF. The CDR3 nucleotides are TGCGCCAGCAGCCAAAACAGGGGGAAGACCCAGTACTTC.